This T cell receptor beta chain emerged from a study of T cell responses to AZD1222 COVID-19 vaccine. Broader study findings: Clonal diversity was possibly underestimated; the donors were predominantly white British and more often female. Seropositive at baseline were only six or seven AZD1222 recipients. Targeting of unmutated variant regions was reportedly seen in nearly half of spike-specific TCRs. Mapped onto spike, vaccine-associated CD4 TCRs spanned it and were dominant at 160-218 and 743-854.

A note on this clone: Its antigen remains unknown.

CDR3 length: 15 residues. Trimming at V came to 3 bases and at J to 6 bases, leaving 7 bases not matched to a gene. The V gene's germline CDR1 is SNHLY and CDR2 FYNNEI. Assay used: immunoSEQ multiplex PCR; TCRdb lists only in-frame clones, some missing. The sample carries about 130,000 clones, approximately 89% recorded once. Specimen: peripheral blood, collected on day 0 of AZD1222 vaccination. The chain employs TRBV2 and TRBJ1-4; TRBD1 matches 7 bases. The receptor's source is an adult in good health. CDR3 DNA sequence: TGTGCCAGCAGTGAGACCGGGACAGCCTATGAAAAACTGTTTTTT. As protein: CASSETGTAYEKLFF.